Below are 24 T cell receptor beta chains sequenced from a single sample in a study of control samples from healthy donors and cancer patients. The protocol was immunoSEQ multiplex PCR, while the TCRdb copy is restricted to in-frame clones and leaves out a portion. Among tens of thousands of clones listed, 70% were seen once. Input material: formalin-fixed, paraffin-embedded tissue. These receptors originate from a male donor with melanoma.

This sequence joins TRBV10-3 and TRBJ2-7, with TRBD2 identical over 14 bases. This CDR3 is built from 14 residues. V was pared by 9 bases and J by 5 bases, with 6 bases of the junction left unmatched. Germline CDR1 and CDR2: ENHRY and SYGVKD. CDR3 amino acids: CAIGTSGSEDEQYF. The CDR3 bases are TGTGCCATTGGGACTAGCGGGAGTGAGGACGAGCAGTACTTC.

The sample holds a few counts of this clone. The chain is built from TRBV3-1 (or the pseudogene TRBV3-2) and TRBJ2-7; D gene uncertain. CDR1 and CDR2 (germline): LGHDT, YNNKEL (reference sequence). This CDR3 has 14 amino acids. V was trimmed by 0 bases and J by 1 base, leaving 7 bases between them. The CDR3 sequence is CASSQDRQSYEQYF. In DNA, the CDR3 is TGTGCCAGCAGCCAAGATCGCCAGTCCTACGAGCAGTACTTC.

The chain couples TRBV3-1 (or the pseudogene TRBV3-2) to TRBJ2-5; 10 bases match TRBD2. The CDR3 sequence is 15 residues long. The ends lost 4 bases at V and 1 base at J; junction bases unmatched: 3. The germline V gene has CDR1 LGHDT and CDR2 YNNKEL (reference sequence). The CDR3 DNA is TGTGCCAGCAGCCGTGGACTAGCGGCCCAAGAGACCCAGTACTTC. The encoded protein is CASSRGLAAQETQYF.

A remark on this clone: Within the sample, other DNA sequences also encode this same CDR3. This chain connects TRBV6-5 to TRBJ1-1; D is perhaps TRBD1 (5 bases). This CDR3 is 14 amino acids long. Per germline, CDR1 MNHEY and CDR2 SVGAGI. With 8 bases removed from V and 5 bases from J, the gap between germline ends came to 18 bases. The CDR3 spells CASFLGGGRTEAFF. DNA for the CDR3: TGTGCCAGCTTCCTAGGCGGGGGTCGGACTGAAGCTTTCTTT.

The gene calls are TRBV30 and TRBJ2-7; a possible D gene is TRBD2 (5 bases). V was clipped by 3 bases and J by 2 bases, with 17 bases between them. The CDR3 contains 15 residues. Germline V gives CDR1 GTSNPN, CDR2 SVGIG (reference sequence). In DNA, the CDR3 is TGTGCCTGGAGGGATAGCGCTTACCCCACCTACGAGCAGTACTTC. This sequence encodes CAWRDSAYPTYEQYF.

This clone was recorded at least ten times. The chain joins TRBV6-1 to TRBJ1-5; D remains ambiguous. Germline CDR1 MNHNS, CDR2 SASEGT. Trimming removed 3 bases at V and 5 bases at J, with 5 bases between. The CDR3 is 12 residues long. The DNA for the CDR3 is TGTGCCAGCAGTGACCTTTATCAGCCCCAGCATTTT. Residues: CASSDLYQPQHF.

This clone was counted a few times. Other nucleotide sequences from this sample produce the same CDR3. V is TRBV28 and J is TRBJ2-2; the D gene is possibly TRBD2 (5 bases). This CDR3 spans 16 amino acids. Germline V gene data show CDR1 as MDHEN and CDR2 as SYDVKM. Between the trimmed V and J ends, which lost 4 bases and 4 bases, there was a span of 16 bases. The CDR3 nucleotides are TGTGCCAGCAGTTCTCCCGGGAAGGGAACCACCGGGGAGCTGTTTTTT. Translating it yields CASSSPGKGTTGELFF.

This clone was seen only a few times. The rearrangement joins TRBV6-4 to TRBJ2-1; D remains unclear. This CDR3 spans 13 amino acids. Germline V lookup: CDR1 MRHNA, CDR2 SNTAGT. V lost 6 bases and J lost 12, with 18 bases in between. The CDR3, as DNA: TGTGCCAGCAGGGAACCTAGTTGGAGTGGGCAGTTCTTC. Encoded protein: CASREPSWSGQFF.

This chain uses TRBV7-9 with TRBJ2-7; 10 bases are shared with TRBD1. Trimming took 5 bases from V and 0 from J; bases not matched to a gene: 4. This CDR3 has 15 amino acids. Looked up from germline, CDR1 is SEHNR and CDR2 is FQNEAQ (reference sequence). This CDR3 reads CASSNRDRGSYEQYF. The CDR3, as DNA: TGTGCCAGCAGCAACCGGGACAGGGGCTCCTACGAGCAGTACTTC.

The chain carries TRBV14 and TRBJ1-4; D perhaps matches TRBD1 (6 bases). V was trimmed by 5 bases and J by 2 bases, leaving 6 bases between them. CDR1 SGHDN and CDR2 FVKESK come from the germline V gene. This CDR3 is 13 amino acids long. The CDR3 DNA follows: TGTGCCAGCAGCGGACAGACTAATGAAAAACTGTTTTTT. Translating gives CASSGQTNEKLFF.

The CDR3 sequence: CASSLGQPNTEAFF. CDR3 nucleotide sequence: TGTGCCAGCAGCTTGGGACAGCCGAACACTGAAGCTTTCTTT. The rearrangement links TRBV7-3 to TRBJ1-1, with TRBD1 identical over 7 bases. Germline CDR1 SGHTA, CDR2 FQGTGA. The trim removed 3 bases at V and 1 base at J, leaving 2 bases unmatched. The CDR3 spans 14 residues.

The rearrangement uses TRBV28 and TRBJ2-7; TRBD2 matches at 7 bases. CDR1 and CDR2 (germline): MDHEN, SYDVKM. The CDR3 has 14 residues. V dropped 7 bases and J dropped 5; count of bases not matched to a gene: 11. CDR3 nucleotide sequence: TGTGCCAGCACCCTCTTGGGAGGGGACCACGAGCAGTACTTC. Its protein is CASTLLGGDHEQYF. Full variable domain (missing parts from reference TRBV28 and TRBJ2-7): DVKVTQSSRYLVKRTGEKVFLECVQDMDHENMFWYRQDPGLGLRLIYFSYDVKMKEKGDIPEGYSVSREKKERFSLILESASTNQTSMYLCASTLLGGDHEQYFGPGTRLTVT.

The rearrangement joins TRBV7-9 to TRBJ2-1; 11 nucleotides line up with TRBD2. J lost 7 bases, V lost 0 bases, and 2 bases had no gene match. The CDR3 spans 15 residues. Per the germline V gene, CDR1 is SEHNR and CDR2 is FQNEAQ (reference sequence). The CDR3 DNA sequence: TGTGCCAGCAGCTTAGCGGGGACTAGCGGAAATGAGCAGTTCTTC. As protein: CASSLAGTSGNEQFF.

Worth noting for this clone: A read error is likely here: a far larger clone is one base away. V is TRBV15 and J is TRBJ2-3; 10 nucleotides agree with TRBD2. The CDR3 loop spans 14 amino acids. CDR1 is LNHNV, CDR2 YYDKDF, per germline (reference sequence). The CDR3 region has the DNA TGTGTCACCGCTAGCGGGAGCTGGGCAGATACGCAGTATTTT. As protein: CVTASGSWADTQYF.

This sequence joins TRBV21-1 and TRBJ1-6. TRBV21-1 is a recognized pseudogene. The length of the CDR3 is 16 residues. CDR3 protein: CASSKGEAPDNSPLHF. Written as DNA, the CDR3 is TGTGCCAGCAGCAAAGGGGAGGCACCCGATAATTCACCCCTCCACTTT.

V and J are TRBV3-1 (or the pseudogene TRBV3-2) and TRBJ2-3; D perhaps matches TRBD2 (6 bases). Trimming removed 4 bases at V and 3 bases at J, with 14 bases between. Looked up from germline, CDR1 is LGHDT and CDR2 is YNNKEL (reference sequence). The CDR3 runs 15 residues. In nucleotides, the CDR3 is TGTGCCAGCAGCCCTAATCGGGGGACTACAGATACGCAGTATTTT. Translated: CASSPNRGTTDTQYF.

The chain employs TRBV12-3 or TRBV12-4 and TRBJ2-2, with 7 bases matching TRBD2. The ends lost 8 bases at V and 7 bases at J; junction bases unmatched: 1. The CDR3 has 11 amino acids. As DNA, the CDR3 is TGTGCCAGCCCGGGGGGCGGGGAGCTGTTTTTT. Protein: CASPGGGELFF.

This clone occurred a few times. This chain connects TRBV5-1 to TRBJ2-1, with D perhaps given as TRBD1 or TRBD2 (5 bases each). V lost 6 bases to trimming and J lost 7 bases, with 17 bases between them. The CDR3 is 14 amino acids. CDR1 SGHRS and CDR2 YFSETQ come from the germline V gene. The CDR3 nucleotides are TGCGCCAGCACCCGGGACGGAACGTCGAATGAGCAGTTCTTC. Translating it yields CASTRDGTSNEQFF.

V usage is TRBV4-2 and J usage is TRBJ1-6; no clear D gene. Deletions cut 0 bases from V and 19 bases from J, with 16 bases between. This CDR3 comprises 13 residues. Germline CDR1 and CDR2: LGHNA and YNFKEQ. Here the CDR3 reads CASSQENLDGIHF. In DNA, the CDR3 is TGTGCCAGCAGCCAAGAGAATCTTGATGGGATTCACTTT.

V and J are TRBV6-5 and TRBJ1-1; TRBD1 is a possible D gene (5 bases). CDR1 MNHEY and CDR2 SVGAGI come from the germline V gene. The CDR3 sequence is 14 residues long. Between the trimmed V and J ends, which lost 6 bases and 0 bases, there was a span of 11 bases. The CDR3 here is CASRDQGVNTEAFF. CDR3 coding DNA: TGTGCCAGCAGAGACCAGGGAGTGAACACTGAAGCTTTCTTT.

The CDR3 region is CASSPGLAGDETQYF. In DNA form, the CDR3 reads TGTGCCAGCAGCCCCGGACTAGCGGGAGACGAGACCCAGTACTTC. The J gene is TRBJ2-5, the V gene TRBV4-2; 13 bases align to TRBD2. The CDR3 spans 15 residues. Germline V gene sequence: CDR1 LGHNA, CDR2 YNFKEQ. V lost 4 bases, J lost 5 bases, and 4 bases stayed unmatched.

In this sample, this clone turned up many times. The chain couples TRBV5-4 to TRBJ2-2, with 14 positions matching TRBD2. The V gene end was trimmed by 4 bases and the J gene end by 4 bases; junction bases not matched to a gene: 9. The CDR3 extends over 18 amino acids. CDR1 and CDR2 from the germline V gene are SGHNT and YYREEE (reference sequence). The CDR3 region is CASSPGLAGVDPTGELFF. DNA for the CDR3: TGTGCCAGCAGCCCGGGACTAGCGGGAGTTGATCCCACCGGGGAGCTGTTTTTT.

This clone was seen repeatedly, ten times or more. The chain uses TRBV7-9 and TRBJ2-7; D gene unclear. In germline, CDR1 is SEHNR, CDR2 FQNEAQ (reference sequence). This CDR3 has 14 amino acids. V lost 2 bases and J lost 0, with 8 bases in between. CDR3 residues: CASSLTLFSYEQYF. The CDR3 bases are TGTGCCAGCAGCTTAACTCTTTTCTCCTACGAGCAGTACTTC. The variable domain in full, completed from reference TRBV7-9 and TRBJ2-7, reads DTGVSQNPRHKITKRGQNVTFRCDPISEHNRLYWYRQTLGQGPEFLTYFQNEAQLEKSRLLSDRFSAERPKGSFSTLEIQRTEQGDSAMYLCASSLTLFSYEQYFGPGTRLTVT.

V usage is TRBV4-1 and J usage is TRBJ2-1; 12 bases are a match to TRBD2. V shed 1 base and J 2 bases; nucleotides not matched to a gene: 3. The germline CDR1 and CDR2 sequences are MGHRA and YSYEKL. The CDR3 consists of 17 residues. The CDR3 DNA reads as TGCGCCAGCAGCCAAGGACTAGCGGGAGAGACCTACAATGAGCAGTTCTTC. It codes for CASSQGLAGETYNEQFF.